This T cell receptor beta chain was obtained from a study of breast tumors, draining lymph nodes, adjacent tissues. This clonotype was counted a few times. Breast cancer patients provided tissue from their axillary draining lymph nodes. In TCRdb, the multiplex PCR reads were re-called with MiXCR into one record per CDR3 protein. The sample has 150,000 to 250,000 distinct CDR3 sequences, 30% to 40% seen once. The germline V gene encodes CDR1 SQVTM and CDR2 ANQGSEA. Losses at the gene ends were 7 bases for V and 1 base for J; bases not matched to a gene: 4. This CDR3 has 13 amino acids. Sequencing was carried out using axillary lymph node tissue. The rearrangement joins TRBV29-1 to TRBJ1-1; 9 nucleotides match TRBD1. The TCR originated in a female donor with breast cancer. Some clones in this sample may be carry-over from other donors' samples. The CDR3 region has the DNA TGCAGCGCAACAGGGGGCGCGAACACTGAAGCTTTCTTT. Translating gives CSATGGANTEAFF.